This T cell receptor beta chain comes out of a study of T cell repertoires in cytomegalovirus infection. Points on this clonotype: Its target is unknown.

The CDR3 has 14 amino acids. The trim removed 7 bases at V and 6 bases at J, leaving 8 bases unmatched. The germline gives CDR1 SEHNR, CDR2 FQNEAQ (reference sequence). One entry per CDR3 protein results from TCRdb running MiXCR on the reads. The sample consists of some 920,000 distinct CDR3 sequences, around 29% of them appearing once. The sequence was collected from a human donor in good health (CMV status not recorded). Some clones in this sample may be carry-over from other donors' samples. Sequencing used cultured CD8+ T cells from PBMCs, obtained from culture after CMV antigen stimulation. The chain joins TRBV7-9 to TRBJ1-2; TRBD1 matches at 10 bases. Here the CDR3 reads CASISTGGCDGYTF. Written as DNA, the CDR3 is TGTGCCAGCATTTCGACAGGGGGCTGCGATGGCTACACCTTC.